This T cell receptor (beta chain) emerged from a study of shared clonotypes between healthy human individuals. TCRdb keeps only in-frame clones here, not all; method: immunoSEQ multiplex PCR. In the table there are around 2.1 million clones, around 93% of which are singletons. Only CD45RO-negative cells positively selected for CCR7 counted as naive CD8 cells, so terminally differentiated effector memory CD45RA+ cells were excluded. The sequencing sample was made of naive CD8+ T cells from PBMCs. The source is a man aged 18 to 29 in good health. Some clones in this sample may be carry-over from other donors' samples.

This CDR3 is CASGHPGREYF. In DNA, the CDR3 is TGTGCCAGCGGTCATCCGGGGCGGGAGTACTTC. The genes are TRBV28 and TRBJ2-7; D tentatively reads TRBD1 or TRBD2 (5 bases each). Germline values: CDR1 MDHEN, CDR2 SYDVKM. The CDR3 totals 11 residues. Trimming removed 8 bases from V and 11 bases from J, with 16 bases in between.